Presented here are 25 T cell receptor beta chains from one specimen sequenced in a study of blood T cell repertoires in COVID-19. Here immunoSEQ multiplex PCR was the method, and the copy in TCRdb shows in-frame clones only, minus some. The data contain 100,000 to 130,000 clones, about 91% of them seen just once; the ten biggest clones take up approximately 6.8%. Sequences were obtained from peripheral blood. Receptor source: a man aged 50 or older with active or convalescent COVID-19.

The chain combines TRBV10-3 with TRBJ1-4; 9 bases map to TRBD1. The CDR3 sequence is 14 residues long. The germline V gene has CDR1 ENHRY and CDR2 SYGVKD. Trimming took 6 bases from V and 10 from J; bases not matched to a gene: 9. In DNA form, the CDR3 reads TGTGCCATCAGCGCCGGGACAGGGCCGGCAAAACTGTTTTTT. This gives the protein CAISAGTGPAKLFF.

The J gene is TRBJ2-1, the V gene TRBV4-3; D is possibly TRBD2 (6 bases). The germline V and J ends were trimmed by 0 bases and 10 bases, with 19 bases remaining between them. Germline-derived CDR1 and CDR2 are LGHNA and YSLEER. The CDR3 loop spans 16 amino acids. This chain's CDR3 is CASSQELAGTIWEQFF. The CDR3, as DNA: TGCGCCAGCAGCCAAGAGCTCGCGGGAACCATCTGGGAGCAGTTCTTC.

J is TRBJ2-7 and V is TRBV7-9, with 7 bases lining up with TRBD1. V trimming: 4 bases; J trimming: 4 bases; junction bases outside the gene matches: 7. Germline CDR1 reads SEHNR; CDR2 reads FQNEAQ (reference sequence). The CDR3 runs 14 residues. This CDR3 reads CASSSTGTEYEQYF. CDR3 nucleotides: TGTGCCAGCAGCTCAACCGGGACAGAATACGAGCAGTACTTC.

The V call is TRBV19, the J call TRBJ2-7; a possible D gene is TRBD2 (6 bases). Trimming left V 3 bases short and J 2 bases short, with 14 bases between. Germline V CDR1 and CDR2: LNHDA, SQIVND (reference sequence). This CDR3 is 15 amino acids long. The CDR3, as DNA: TGTGCCAGTAGTATTGGCGGGAACCCCCCCTACGAGCAGTACTTC. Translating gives CASSIGGNPPYEQYF.

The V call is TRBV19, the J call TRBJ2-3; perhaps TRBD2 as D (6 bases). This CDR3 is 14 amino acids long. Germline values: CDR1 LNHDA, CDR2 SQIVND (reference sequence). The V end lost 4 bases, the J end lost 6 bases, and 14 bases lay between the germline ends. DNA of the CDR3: TGTGCCAGTAGTAAAGGAGGGTCCCCGGATACGCAGTATTTT. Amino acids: CASSKGGSPDTQYF.

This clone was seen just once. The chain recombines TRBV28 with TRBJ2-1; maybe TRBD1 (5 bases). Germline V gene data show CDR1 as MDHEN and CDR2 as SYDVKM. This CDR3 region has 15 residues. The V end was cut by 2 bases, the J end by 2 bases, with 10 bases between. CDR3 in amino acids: CASSLGASAYNEQFF. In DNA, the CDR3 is TGTGCCAGCAGTTTAGGGGCCAGCGCCTACAATGAGCAGTTCTTC.

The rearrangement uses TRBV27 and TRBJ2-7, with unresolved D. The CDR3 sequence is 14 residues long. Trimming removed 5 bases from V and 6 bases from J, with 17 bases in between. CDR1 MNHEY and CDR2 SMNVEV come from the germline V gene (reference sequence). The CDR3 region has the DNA TGTGCCAGCAGTGACTTCTCAAGGTCTCCCGAGCAGTACTTC. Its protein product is CASSDFSRSPEQYF.

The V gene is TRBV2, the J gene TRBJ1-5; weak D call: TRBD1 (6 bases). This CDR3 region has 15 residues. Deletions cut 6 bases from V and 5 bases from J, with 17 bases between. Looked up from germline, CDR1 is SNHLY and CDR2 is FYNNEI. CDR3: CASSPTGFRHQPQHF. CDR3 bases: TGTGCCAGCAGCCCTACAGGGTTTAGGCATCAGCCCCAGCATTTT.

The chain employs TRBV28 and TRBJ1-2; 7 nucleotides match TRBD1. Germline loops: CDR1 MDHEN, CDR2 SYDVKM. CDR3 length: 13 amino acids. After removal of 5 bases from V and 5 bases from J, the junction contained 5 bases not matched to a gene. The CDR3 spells CASSVEGAYGYTF. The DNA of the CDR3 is TGTGCCAGCAGTGTCGAGGGGGCTTATGGCTACACCTTC.

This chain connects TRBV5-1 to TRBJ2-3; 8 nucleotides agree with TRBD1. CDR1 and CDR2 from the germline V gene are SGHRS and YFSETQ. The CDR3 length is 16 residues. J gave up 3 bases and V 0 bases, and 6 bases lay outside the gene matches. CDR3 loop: CASSLAGQVVTDTQYF. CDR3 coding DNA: TGCGCCAGCAGCTTGGCGGGACAGGTAGTTACAGATACGCAGTATTTT.

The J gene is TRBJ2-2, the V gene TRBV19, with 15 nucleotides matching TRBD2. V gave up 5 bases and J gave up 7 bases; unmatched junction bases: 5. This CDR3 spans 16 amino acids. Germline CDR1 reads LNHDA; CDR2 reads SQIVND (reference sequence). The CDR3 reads CASSLGTSGRHGELFF. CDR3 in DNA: TGTGCCAGTAGTCTCGGGACTAGCGGGAGGCACGGGGAGCTGTTTTTT.

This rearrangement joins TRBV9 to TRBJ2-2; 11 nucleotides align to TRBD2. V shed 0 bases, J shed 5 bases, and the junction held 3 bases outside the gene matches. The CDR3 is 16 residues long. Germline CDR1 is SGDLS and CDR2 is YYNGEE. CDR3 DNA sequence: TGTGCCAGCAGCGTAGAACTAGCGGGAGATACCGGGGAGCTGTTTTTT. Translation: CASSVELAGDTGELFF.

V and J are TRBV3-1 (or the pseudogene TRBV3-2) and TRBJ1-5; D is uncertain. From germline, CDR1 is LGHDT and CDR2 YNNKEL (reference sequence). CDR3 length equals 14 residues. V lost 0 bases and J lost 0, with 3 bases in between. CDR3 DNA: TGTGCCAGCAGCCAAGACGGTAGCAATCAGCCCCAGCATTTT. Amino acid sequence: CASSQDGSNQPQHF.

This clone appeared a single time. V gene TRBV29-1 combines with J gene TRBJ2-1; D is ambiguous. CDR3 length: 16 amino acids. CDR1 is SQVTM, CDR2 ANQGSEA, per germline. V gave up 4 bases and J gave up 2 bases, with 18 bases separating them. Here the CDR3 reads CSVGSRASETYNEQFF. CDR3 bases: TGCAGCGTTGGCTCGAGAGCGTCAGAGACCTACAATGAGCAGTTCTTC.

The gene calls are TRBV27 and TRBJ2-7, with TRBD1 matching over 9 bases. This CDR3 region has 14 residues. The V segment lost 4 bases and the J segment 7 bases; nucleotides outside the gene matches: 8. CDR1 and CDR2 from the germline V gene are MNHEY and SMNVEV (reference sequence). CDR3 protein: CASSSTGGRREQYF. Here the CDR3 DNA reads TGTGCCAGCAGTTCTACAGGGGGCCGTCGGGAGCAGTACTTC.

In DNA form, the CDR3 reads TGTGCCAGCAGTCCTAGCGGGAGGGCCAAGTACGAGCAGTACTTC. Encoded protein: CASSPSGRAKYEQYF. The chain joins TRBV28 to TRBJ2-7, with TRBD2 matching 12 bases. Unmatched junction bases numbered 6, after V lost 5 bases and J lost 4 bases. This CDR3 contains 15 residues. Per germline, CDR1 MDHEN and CDR2 SYDVKM.

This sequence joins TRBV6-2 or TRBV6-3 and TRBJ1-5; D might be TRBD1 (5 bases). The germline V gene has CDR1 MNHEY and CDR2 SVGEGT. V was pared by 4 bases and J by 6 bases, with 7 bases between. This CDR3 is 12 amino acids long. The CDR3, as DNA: TGTGCCAGCAGTTCCGGGGGTCAGCCCCAGCATTTT. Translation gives CASSSGGQPQHF.

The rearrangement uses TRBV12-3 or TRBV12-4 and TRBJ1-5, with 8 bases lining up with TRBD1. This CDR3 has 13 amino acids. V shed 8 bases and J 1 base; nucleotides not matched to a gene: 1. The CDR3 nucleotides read TGTGCCAGCCGGACAGGGAGCAATCAGCCCCAGCATTTT. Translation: CASRTGSNQPQHF.

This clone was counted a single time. Here the CDR3 reads CASSAPELNEQYF. The CDR3 DNA reads TGTGCCAGCAGTGCCCCGGAGCTCAACGAGCAGTACTTC. The V and J genes are TRBV2 and TRBJ2-7; D unresolved. This CDR3 is built from 13 residues. V was trimmed by 4 bases and J by 5 bases, leaving 12 bases between them. CDR1 is SNHLY, CDR2 FYNNEI, per germline.

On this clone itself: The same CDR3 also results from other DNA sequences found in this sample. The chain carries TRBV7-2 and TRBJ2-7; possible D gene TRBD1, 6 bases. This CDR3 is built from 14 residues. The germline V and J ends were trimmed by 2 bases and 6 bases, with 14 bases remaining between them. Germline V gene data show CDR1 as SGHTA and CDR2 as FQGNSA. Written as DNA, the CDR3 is TGTGCCAGCAGCTTAAGGCAGGGGCCGGGCGAGCAGTACTTC. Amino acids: CASSLRQGPGEQYF.

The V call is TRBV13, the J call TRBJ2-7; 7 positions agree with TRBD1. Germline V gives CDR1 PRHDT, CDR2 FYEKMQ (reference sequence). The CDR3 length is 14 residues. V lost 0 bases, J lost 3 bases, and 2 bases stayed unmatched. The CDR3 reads CASSLGQGDYEQYF. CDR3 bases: TGTGCCAGCAGCTTAGGGCAGGGGGACTACGAGCAGTACTTC.

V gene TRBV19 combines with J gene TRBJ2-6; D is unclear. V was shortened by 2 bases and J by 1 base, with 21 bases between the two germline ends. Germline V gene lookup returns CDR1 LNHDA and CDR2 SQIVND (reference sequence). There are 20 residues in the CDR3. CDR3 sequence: CASSILRLDSWLSGANVLTF. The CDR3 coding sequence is TGTGCCAGTAGTATACTCCGATTAGACTCTTGGTTGTCTGGGGCCAACGTCCTGACTTTC.

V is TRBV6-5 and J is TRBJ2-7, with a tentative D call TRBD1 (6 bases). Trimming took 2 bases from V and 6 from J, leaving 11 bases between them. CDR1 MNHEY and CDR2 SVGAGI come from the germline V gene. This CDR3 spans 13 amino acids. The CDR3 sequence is CASSYQGRTEQYF. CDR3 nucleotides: TGTGCCAGCAGTTACCAGGGGCGCACCGAGCAGTACTTC.

This CDR3 reads CASSRDRSGQPQHF. DNA of the CDR3: TGCGCCAGCAGCCGAGATCGGTCGGGTCAGCCCCAGCATTTT. The rearrangement uses TRBV4-1 and TRBJ1-5; no clear D gene. The CDR3 spans 14 residues. Germline CDR1 is MGHRA and CDR2 is YSYEKL. The V end was cut by 4 bases, the J end by 6 bases, with 13 bases between.

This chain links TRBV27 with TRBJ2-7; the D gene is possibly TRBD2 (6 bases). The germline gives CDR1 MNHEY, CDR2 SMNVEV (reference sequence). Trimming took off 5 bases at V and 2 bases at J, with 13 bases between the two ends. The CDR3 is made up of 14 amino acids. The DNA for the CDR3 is TGTGCCAGCAGTCCCCGGGACTCTCCCTACGAGCAGTACTTC. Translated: CASSPRDSPYEQYF.